What follows is one TCR beta chain and its context. The data originate from a study of blood T cell repertoires in COVID-19. Study context: PBMCs, B-cell-depleted T cells, or T cells provided the cDNA or gDNA that made up the material.

Those who participated ranged in age from roughly 18 to 89 years and resided in approximately 26 US areas. The germline V gene has CDR1 MDHEN and CDR2 SYDVKM. This CDR3 has 15 residues. Trimming cost V 2 bases and J 3 bases; bases outside gene matches: 6. TCRdb keeps only in-frame clones here, not all; method: immunoSEQ multiplex PCR. The table records hundreds of thousands of clones, approximately 90% of them present only once. The chain recombines TRBV28 with TRBJ1-2; TRBD1 matches at 7 bases. This TCR was recovered from a man aged 18 to 35 who had recovered from COVID-19. Source material: PBMCs or T cells enriched from blood (not recorded which). CDR3: CASSLATGDDYGYTF. The CDR3 nucleotides are TGTGCCAGCAGTTTAGCCACAGGGGACGACTATGGCTACACCTTC.